The 10 T cell receptor beta chains below were found in one sample sequenced in a study of blood T cell repertoires in COVID-19. Assay: immunoSEQ multiplex PCR; the TCRdb copy retains only in-frame clones and omits some. The sample carries approximately 200,000 clones, 80% to 85% recorded once. Sequencing was performed on peripheral blood. These receptors were taken from a woman aged 55-75 years with acute or convalescent COVID-19.

This rearrangement joins TRBV5-1 to TRBJ2-3; 9 nucleotides agree with TRBD1. The CDR3 has 14 residues. CDR1 is SGHRS and CDR2 is YFSETQ in the germline V gene. Trimming cost V 7 bases and J 5 bases; bases outside gene matches: 8. The CDR3 DNA reads TGCGCCAGCGGCCCGACAGGGGGTCTAGATACGCAGTATTTT. It yields the protein CASGPTGGLDTQYF.

This chain uses TRBV29-1 with TRBJ2-6, with TRBD1 as a possible D gene (6 bases). This CDR3 region has 13 residues. Germline lookup yields CDR1 SQVTM and CDR2 ANQGSEA. V was clipped by 4 bases and J by 2 bases, with 6 bases between them. CDR3 loop: CSVAGAGANVLTF. Here the CDR3 DNA reads TGCAGCGTTGCAGGGGCTGGGGCCAACGTCCTGACTTTC. Combining the CDR3 with reference TRBV29-1 and TRBJ2-6 gives the whole variable domain SAVISQKPSRDICQRGTSLTIQCQVDSQVTMMFWYRQQPGQSLTLIATANQGSEATYESGFVIDKFPISRPNLTFSTLTVSNMSPEDSSIYLCSVAGAGANVLTFGAGSRLTVL.

The chain combines TRBV11-2 with TRBJ2-7; D uncertain. Germline V gives CDR1 SGHAT, CDR2 FQNNGV. The CDR3 has 16 residues. The V and J ends lost 0 bases and 0 bases respectively, with 12 bases between them. In DNA form, the CDR3 reads TGTGCCAGCAGCTTAGATCCAGGCTACCTCTCCTACGAGCAGTACTTC. It encodes CASSLDPGYLSYEQYF.

The chain has TRBV30 and TRBJ2-7; D possibly corresponds to TRBD2 (6 bases). Trimming cost V 0 bases and J 3 bases, with 12 bases left between them. The CDR3 spans 14 residues. Per germline, CDR1 GTSNPN and CDR2 SVGIG (reference sequence). DNA of the CDR3: TGTGCCTGGAGTGTGGGGGGAGCCAACTACGAGCAGTACTTC. Translation: CAWSVGGANYEQYF.

The chain couples TRBV7-2 to TRBJ2-5, with TRBD2 matching over 7 bases. With 5 bases clipped from V and 3 bases from J, the junction kept 9 bases outside the gene matches. The CDR3 is 15 amino acids. Germline lookup yields CDR1 SGHTA and CDR2 FQGNSA. The CDR3: CASSTTASGKETQYF. In nucleotides, the CDR3 is TGTGCCAGCAGCACAACCGCTAGCGGCAAAGAGACCCAGTACTTC. The full variable domain, its missing parts supplied by reference TRBV7-2 and TRBJ2-5, is GAGVSQSPSNKVTEKGKDVELRCDPISGHTALYWYRQSLGQGLEFLIYFQGNSAPDKSGLPSDRFSAERTGGSVSTLTIQRTQQEDSAVYLCASSTTASGKETQYFGPGTRLLVL.

The chain joins TRBV25-1 to TRBJ1-1; possible D gene TRBD1, 5 bases. V was clipped by 3 bases and J by 1 base, with 12 bases between them. CDR1 and CDR2 (germline): MGHDK, SYGVNS. CDR3 size: 15 residues. CDR3 coding DNA: TGTGCCAGCAGTGACCCACGGCAGGGGAACACTGAAGCTTTCTTT. Translated: CASSDPRQGNTEAFF.

The genes are TRBV13 and TRBJ1-2, with 7 bases aligning to TRBD1. The CDR3 loop spans 13 amino acids. Per germline, CDR1 PRHDT and CDR2 FYEKMQ (reference sequence). V was pared by 7 bases and J by 3 bases, with 5 bases of the junction left unmatched. Here the CDR3 DNA reads TGTGCCAGCAACCAGGGGGTAGACTATGGCTACACCTTC. Amino acid sequence: CASNQGVDYGYTF.

This sequence joins TRBV11-1 and TRBJ2-1; TRBD2 might be the D (6 bases). With 5 bases removed from V and 1 base from J, the gap between germline ends came to 15 bases. The CDR3 length is 16 residues. From germline, CDR1 is SGHAT and CDR2 FQDESV (reference sequence). The CDR3 protein is CASSPYGGRSYNEQFF. DNA of the CDR3: TGTGCCAGCAGCCCTTACGGGGGAAGGTCCTACAATGAGCAGTTCTTC.

This clone was seen more than once but under ten times. The V gene is TRBV4-2, the J gene TRBJ2-2; D may be TRBD1 (5 bases). V lost 5 bases, J lost 0 bases, and 10 bases lay in between. The CDR3 runs 15 residues. Germline V gene lookup returns CDR1 LGHNA and CDR2 YNFKEQ. In nucleotides, the CDR3 is TGTGCCAGCAGCACAGGAACCACGAACACCGGGGAGCTGTTTTTT. It specifies CASSTGTTNTGELFF.

This clone was detected a few times. In DNA form, the CDR3 reads TGTGCCAGCAGTGAACCCGGCAGGGTCCCTGAAGCTTTCTTT. It encodes CASSEPGRVPEAFF. The genes are TRBV6-1 and TRBJ1-1; D may be TRBD1 (5 bases). CDR3 size: 14 residues. Germline loops: CDR1 MNHNS, CDR2 SASEGT. The germline V and J ends were trimmed by 2 bases and 6 bases, with 13 bases remaining between them.